The source of this T cell receptor beta chain is a study of early T cells in non-severe SARS-CoV-2 infection. Whole-study findings and limits: VDJdb matching skewed toward anti-spike CD8 responses, missing private and CD4 specificities.

Separate cDNA molecules each had unique molecular identifiers attached to them. TCRdb reanalysed the 5' RACE reads using MiXCR and keeps one entry per CDR3 protein. The sample has fewer than 55,000 distinct CDR3 sequences; about 11% are singletons. To note about this clonotype: The antigen is undetermined.

Sequencing used whole blood. This receptor was taken from an adult who was a healthcare worker with PCR-confirmed SARS-CoV-2 infection or an uninfected control (not recorded which).

The CDR3 DNA sequence: TGCGCCAGCAGCTTGGGGCACTACACTGAAGCTTTCTTT. As protein: CASSLGHYTEAFF. J is TRBJ1-1 and V is TRBV5-1; no definite D call. Germline V lookup: CDR1 SGHRS, CDR2 YFSETQ. V gave up 0 bases and J gave up 3 bases, with 6 bases separating them. CDR3 size: 13 residues.